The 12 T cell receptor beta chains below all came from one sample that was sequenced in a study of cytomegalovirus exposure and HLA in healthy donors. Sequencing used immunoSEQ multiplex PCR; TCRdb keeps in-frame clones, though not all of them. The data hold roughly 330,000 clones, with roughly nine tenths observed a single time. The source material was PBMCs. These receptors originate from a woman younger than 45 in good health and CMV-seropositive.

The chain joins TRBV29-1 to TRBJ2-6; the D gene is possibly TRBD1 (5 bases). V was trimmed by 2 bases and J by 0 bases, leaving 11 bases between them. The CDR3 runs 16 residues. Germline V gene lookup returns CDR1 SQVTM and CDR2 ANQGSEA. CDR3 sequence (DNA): TGCAGCGTTGAATCTGACAGTCTCTCTGGGGCCAACGTCCTGACTTTC. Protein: CSVESDSLSGANVLTF. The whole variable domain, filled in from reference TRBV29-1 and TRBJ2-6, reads SAVISQKPSRDICQRGTSLTIQCQVDSQVTMMFWYRQQPGQSLTLIATANQGSEATYESGFVIDKFPISRPNLTFSTLTVSNMSPEDSSIYLCSVESDSLSGANVLTFGAGSRLTVL.

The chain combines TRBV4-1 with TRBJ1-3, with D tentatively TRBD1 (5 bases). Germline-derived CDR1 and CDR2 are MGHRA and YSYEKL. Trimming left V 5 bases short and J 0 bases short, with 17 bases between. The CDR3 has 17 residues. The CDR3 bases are TGCGCCAGCAGCTTAAGAGGCGGGGCCGCCTCTGGAAACACCATATATTTT. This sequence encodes CASSLRGGAASGNTIYF.

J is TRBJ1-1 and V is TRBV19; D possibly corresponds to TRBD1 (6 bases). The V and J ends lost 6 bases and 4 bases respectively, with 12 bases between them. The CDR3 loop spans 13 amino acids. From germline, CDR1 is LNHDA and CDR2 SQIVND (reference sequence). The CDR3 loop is CASSTGLGTEAFF. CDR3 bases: TGTGCCAGTAGCACAGGGTTAGGCACTGAAGCTTTCTTT. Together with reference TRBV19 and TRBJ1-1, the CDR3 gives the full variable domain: DGGITQSPKYLFRKEGQNVTLSCEQNLNHDAMYWYRQDPGQGLRLIYYSQIVNDFQKGDIAEGYSVSREKKESFPLTVTSAQKNPTAFYLCASSTGLGTEAFFGQGTRLTVV.

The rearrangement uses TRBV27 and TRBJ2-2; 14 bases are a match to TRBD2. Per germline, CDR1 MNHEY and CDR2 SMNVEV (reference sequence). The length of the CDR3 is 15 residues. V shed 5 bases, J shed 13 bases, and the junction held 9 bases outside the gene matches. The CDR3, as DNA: TGTGCCAGCAGTACGACTAGCGGGAGGGTCGGAGGGCTGTTTTTT. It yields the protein CASSTTSGRVGGLFF.

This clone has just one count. The DNA of the CDR3 is TGTGCCAGCAGCTTCCGGGGGGGCCGGACAGATACGCAGTATTTT. Translating gives CASSFRGGRTDTQYF. V usage is TRBV5-6 and J usage is TRBJ2-3, with 8 bases aligning to TRBD2. The length of the CDR3 is 15 residues. J was trimmed by 3 bases and V by 2 bases; bases with no gene match: 5. Germline assignment: CDR1 SGHDT and CDR2 YYEEEE. Filled out from reference TRBV5-6 and TRBJ2-3, the complete variable domain reads DAGVTQSPTHLIKTRGQQVTLRCSPKSGHDTVSWYQQALGQGPQFIFQYYEEEERQRGNFPDRFSGHQFPNYSSELNVNALLLGDSALYLCASSFRGGRTDTQYFGPGTRLTVL.

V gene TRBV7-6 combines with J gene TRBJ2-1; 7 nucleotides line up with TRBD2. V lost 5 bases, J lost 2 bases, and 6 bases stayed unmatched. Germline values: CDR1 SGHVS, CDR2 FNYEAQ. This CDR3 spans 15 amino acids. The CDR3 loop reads CASSRSGVPYNEQFF. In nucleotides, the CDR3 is TGTGCCAGCAGCCGAAGCGGGGTACCCTACAATGAGCAGTTCTTC. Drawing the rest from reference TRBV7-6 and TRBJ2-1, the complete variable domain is GAGVSQSPRYKVTKRGQDVALRCDPISGHVSLYWYRQALGQGPEFLTYFNYEAQQDKSGLPNDRFSAERPEGSISTLTIQRTEQRDSAMYRCASSRSGVPYNEQFFGPGTRLTVL.

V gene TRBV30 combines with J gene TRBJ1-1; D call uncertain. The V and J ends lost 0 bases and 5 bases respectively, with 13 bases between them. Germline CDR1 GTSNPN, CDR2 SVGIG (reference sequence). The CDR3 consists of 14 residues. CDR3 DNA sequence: TGTGCCTGGAGTGTAATTCGGTACCGGACTGAAGCTTTCTTT. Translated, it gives CAWSVIRYRTEAFF.

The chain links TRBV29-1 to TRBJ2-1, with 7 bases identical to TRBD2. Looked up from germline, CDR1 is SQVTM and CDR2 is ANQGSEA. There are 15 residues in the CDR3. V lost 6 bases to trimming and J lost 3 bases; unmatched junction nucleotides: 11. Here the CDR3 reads CSVPKGEGNYNEQFF. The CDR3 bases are TGCAGCGTCCCAAAAGGGGAGGGTAACTACAATGAGCAGTTCTTC.

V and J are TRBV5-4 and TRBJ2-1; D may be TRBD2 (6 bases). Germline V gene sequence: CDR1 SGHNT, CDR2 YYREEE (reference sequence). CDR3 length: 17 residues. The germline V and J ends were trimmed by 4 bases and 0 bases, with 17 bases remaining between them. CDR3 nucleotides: TGTGCCAGCAGCCCCGGGGGAGGCAGCTTCTCCTACAATGAGCAGTTCTTC. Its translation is CASSPGGGSFSYNEQFF.

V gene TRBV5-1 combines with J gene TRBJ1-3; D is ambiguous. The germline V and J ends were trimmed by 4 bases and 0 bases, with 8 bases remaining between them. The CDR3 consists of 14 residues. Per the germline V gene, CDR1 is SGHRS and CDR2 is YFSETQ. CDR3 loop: CASSLTSSGNTIYF. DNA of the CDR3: TGCGCCAGCAGCCTGACCAGCTCTGGAAACACCATATATTTT.

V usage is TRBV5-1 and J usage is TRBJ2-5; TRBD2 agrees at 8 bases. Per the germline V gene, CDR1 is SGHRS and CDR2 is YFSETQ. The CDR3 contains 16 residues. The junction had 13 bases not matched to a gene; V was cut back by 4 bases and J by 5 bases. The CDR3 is CASSQSSGLVGETQYF. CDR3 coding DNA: TGCGCCAGCAGCCAGTCTAGCGGGCTTGTGGGGGAGACCCAGTACTTC.

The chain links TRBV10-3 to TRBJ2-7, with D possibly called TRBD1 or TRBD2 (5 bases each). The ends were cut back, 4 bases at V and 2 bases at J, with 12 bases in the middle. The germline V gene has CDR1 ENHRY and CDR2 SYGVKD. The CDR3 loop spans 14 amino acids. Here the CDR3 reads CAISGGSRAYEQYF. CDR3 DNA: TGTGCCATCAGTGGGGGGTCACGGGCCTACGAGCAGTACTTC.